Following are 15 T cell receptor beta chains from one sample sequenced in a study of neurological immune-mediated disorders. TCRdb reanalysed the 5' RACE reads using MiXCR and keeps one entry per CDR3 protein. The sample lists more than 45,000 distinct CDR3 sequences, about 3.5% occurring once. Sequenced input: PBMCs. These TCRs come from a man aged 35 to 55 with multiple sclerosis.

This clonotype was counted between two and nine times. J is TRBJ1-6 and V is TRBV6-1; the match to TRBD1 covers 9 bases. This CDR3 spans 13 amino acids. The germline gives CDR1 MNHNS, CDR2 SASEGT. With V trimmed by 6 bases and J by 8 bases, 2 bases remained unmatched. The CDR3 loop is CASSRDRDSPLHF. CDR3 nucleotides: TGTGCCAGCAGCCGGGACAGGGATTCACCCCTCCACTTT.

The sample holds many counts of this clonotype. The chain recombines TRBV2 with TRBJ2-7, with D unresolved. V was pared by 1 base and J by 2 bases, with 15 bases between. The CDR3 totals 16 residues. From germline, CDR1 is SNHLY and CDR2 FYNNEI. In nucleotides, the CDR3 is TGTGCCAGCAGTGAAGGGGTCGGTCTCTACGCCTACGAGCAGTACTTC. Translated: CASSEGVGLYAYEQYF.

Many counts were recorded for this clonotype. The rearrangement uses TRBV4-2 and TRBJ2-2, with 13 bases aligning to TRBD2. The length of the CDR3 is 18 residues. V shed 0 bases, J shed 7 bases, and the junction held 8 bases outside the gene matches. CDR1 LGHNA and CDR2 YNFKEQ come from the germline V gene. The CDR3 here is CASSQDRTSGGASGELFF. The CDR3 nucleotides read TGTGCCAGCAGCCAAGATCGAACTAGCGGGGGGGCTAGCGGGGAGCTGTTTTTT.

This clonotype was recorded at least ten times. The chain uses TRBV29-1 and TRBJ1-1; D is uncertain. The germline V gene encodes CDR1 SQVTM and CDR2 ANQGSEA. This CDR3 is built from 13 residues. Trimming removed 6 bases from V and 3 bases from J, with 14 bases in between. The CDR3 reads CSVWKTGDTEAFF. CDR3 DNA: TGCAGCGTCTGGAAGACTGGGGACACTGAAGCTTTCTTT.

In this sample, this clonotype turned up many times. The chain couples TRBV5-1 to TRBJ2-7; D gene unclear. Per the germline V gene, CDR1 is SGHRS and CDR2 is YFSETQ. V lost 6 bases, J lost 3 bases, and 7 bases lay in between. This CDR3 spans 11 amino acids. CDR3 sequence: CASTGNYEQYF. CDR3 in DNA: TGCGCCAGCACTGGAAACTACGAGCAGTACTTC.

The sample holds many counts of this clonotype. In nucleotides, the CDR3 is TGTGCCAGCAGTCCAGATGAGGGACGGTGGACAGATACGCAGTATTTT. It codes for CASSPDEGRWTDTQYF. V is TRBV6-6 and J is TRBJ2-3; D possibly uses TRBD1 or TRBD2 (5 bases each). Per the germline V gene, CDR1 is MNHNY and CDR2 is SVGAGI (reference sequence). V was trimmed by 5 bases and J by 3 bases, leaving 18 bases between them. There are 16 residues in the CDR3.

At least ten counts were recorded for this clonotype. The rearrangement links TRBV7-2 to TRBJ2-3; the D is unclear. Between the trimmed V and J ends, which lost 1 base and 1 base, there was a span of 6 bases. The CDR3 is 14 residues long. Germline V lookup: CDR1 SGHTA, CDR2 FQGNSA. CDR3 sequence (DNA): TGTGCCAGCAGCTTAGTCGTTGGCACAGATACGCAGTATTTT. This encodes CASSLVVGTDTQYF.

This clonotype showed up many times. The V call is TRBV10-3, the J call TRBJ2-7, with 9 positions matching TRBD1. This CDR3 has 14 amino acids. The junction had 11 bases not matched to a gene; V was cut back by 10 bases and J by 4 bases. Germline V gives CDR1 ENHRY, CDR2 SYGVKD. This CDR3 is CATGYRDRAYEQYF. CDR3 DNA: TGTGCCACCGGGTACCGGGACAGGGCGTACGAGCAGTACTTC.

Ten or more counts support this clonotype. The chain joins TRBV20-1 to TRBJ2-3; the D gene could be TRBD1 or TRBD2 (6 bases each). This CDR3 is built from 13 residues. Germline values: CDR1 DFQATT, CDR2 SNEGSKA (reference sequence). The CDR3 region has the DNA TGCAGCCCTACGGGGGCCTCCGGGGATACGCAGTATTTT. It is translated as CSPTGASGDTQYF.

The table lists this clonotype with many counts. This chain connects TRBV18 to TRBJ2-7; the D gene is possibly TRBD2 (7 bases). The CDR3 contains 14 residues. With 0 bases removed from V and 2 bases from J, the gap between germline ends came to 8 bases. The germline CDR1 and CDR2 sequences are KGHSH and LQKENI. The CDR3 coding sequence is TGTGCCAGCTCACCACCGGGGGGGCCCTACGAGCAGTACTTC. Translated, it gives CASSPPGGPYEQYF.

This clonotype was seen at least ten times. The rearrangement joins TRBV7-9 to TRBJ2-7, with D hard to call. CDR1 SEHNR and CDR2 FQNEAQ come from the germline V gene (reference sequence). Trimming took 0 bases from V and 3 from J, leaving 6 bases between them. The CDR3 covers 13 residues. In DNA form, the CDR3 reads TGTGCCAGCAGCTTAGCTCCGGGCTACGAGCAGTACTTC. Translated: CASSLAPGYEQYF.

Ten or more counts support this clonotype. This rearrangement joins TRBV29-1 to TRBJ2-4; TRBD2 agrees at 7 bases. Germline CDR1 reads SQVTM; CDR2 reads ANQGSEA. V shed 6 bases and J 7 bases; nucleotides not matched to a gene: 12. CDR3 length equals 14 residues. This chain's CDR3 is CSVPMGGWKNIQYF. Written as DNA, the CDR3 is TGCAGCGTCCCAATGGGGGGGTGGAAGAACATTCAGTACTTC.

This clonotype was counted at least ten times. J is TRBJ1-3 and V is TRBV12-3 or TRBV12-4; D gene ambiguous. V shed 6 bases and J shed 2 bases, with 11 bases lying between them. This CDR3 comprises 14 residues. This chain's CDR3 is CASRTRFAGNTIYF. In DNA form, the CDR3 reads TGTGCCAGCAGAACCAGATTCGCTGGAAACACCATATATTTT.

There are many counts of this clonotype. CDR3 protein: CASSFMGASYNEQFF. DNA of the CDR3: TGTGCCAGCAGCTTTATGGGGGCCTCCTACAATGAGCAGTTCTTC. This sequence joins TRBV7-9 and TRBJ2-1; weak D call: TRBD1 (6 bases). From germline, CDR1 is SEHNR and CDR2 FQNEAQ (reference sequence). The ends were cut back, 3 bases at V and 0 bases at J, with 9 bases in the middle. The CDR3 has 15 amino acids.

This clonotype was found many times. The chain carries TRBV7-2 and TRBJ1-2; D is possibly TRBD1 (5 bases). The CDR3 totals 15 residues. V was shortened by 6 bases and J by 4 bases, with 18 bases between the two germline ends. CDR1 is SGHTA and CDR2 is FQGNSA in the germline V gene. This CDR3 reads CASRPGREPGYGYTF. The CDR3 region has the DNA TGTGCCAGCAGACCAGGCAGGGAACCGGGCTATGGCTACACCTTC.